The text below deals with one TCR beta chain. Its specificity is not known. The entry originates in a study of graft-versus-host responses after intestinal transplantation. Study details: The study gave all recipients anti-thymocyte globulin induction, then tacrolimus and steroids for about 3 years.

Germline V gene data show CDR1 as SGHAT and CDR2 as FQNNGV. The V and J ends lost 1 base and 5 bases, in that order; junction bases with no gene match: 7. The CDR3 loop spans 17 amino acids. Notes on the study in general: Some patients had graft-donor T cell macrochimerism, and their allografts showed high graft-versus-host to host-versus-graft clonal ratios.

Clones were sequenced by immunoSEQ multiplex PCR, and TCRdb holds only the in-frame ones, with some missing. This sample has approximately 99,000 clones, with 80% to 95% found just once. This TCR derives from a human donor who was the organ donor for an intestinal transplant. The rearrangement joins TRBV11-2 to TRBJ2-3; 12 positions match TRBD2. Source: unstimulated CD8+ T cells sorted from spleen or lymph node cells, taken before transplant. CDR3 region: CASSLVTSGSSEDTQYF. CDR3 bases: TGTGCCAGCAGCTTAGTGACTAGCGGGAGTTCCGAAGATACGCAGTATTTT.